This T cell receptor beta chain was found in a study of CD8+ T cells in alopecia areata. Study observations and caveats: Many expanded lesional clones persisted in scalp and blood during tofacitinib. Researchers say the link of baseline CD8+ expansion to response remains uncertain, with one nonresponder. Affected lesional scalp, above all in alopecia totalis/universalis, was more clonal than normal scalp.

A note on this clone: Its specificity is not known.

J gave up 0 bases and V 7 bases, and 5 bases lay outside the gene matches. Per germline, CDR1 SQVTM and CDR2 ANQGSEA. The CDR3 runs 13 residues. Treatment defined: oral pan-JAK inhibitor, 5-10 mg twice daily. RNA, once extracted, was reverse transcribed into cDNA for use as the sequencing template. The method was immunoSEQ multiplex PCR; TCRdb's version includes in-frame clones alone and lacks a portion of them. Among tens of thousands of clones listed, about two thirds were seen once. The TCR originated in a human donor with alopecia areata. The source material was CD8+ T cells sorted from blood, sampled at week 4, from a patient treated with tofacitinib. The V call is TRBV29-1, the J call TRBJ2-5; TRBD1 aligns across 7 bases. The CDR3 spells CSGLGQNQETQYF. The DNA for the CDR3 is TGCAGCGGTTTGGGACAGAACCAAGAGACCCAGTACTTC.